Listed below are T cell receptor beta chains from one sample, sequenced in a study of blood T cell repertoires in COVID-19. Repertoires were generated with immunoSEQ multiplex PCR, while TCRdb's copy carries only in-frame clones and drops some. The table includes 200,000 to 250,000 clones, around 86% detected once. Sequences were obtained from peripheral blood. These TCRs come from an elderly man with acute or convalescent COVID-19. CDR3s include the opening cysteine and the closing phenylalanine or tryptophan. A D gene is named only where the DNA matches it firmly. Not every row has a clone size; where given, it reads once, few, many or a size class.

v_call: TRBV12-3/TRBV12-4
d_call: NA
clone_size: NA
j_call: TRBJ2-5
cdr3_nt: TGTGCCAGCAGTTTCTCTGGCCCAGAGACCCAGTACTTC
cdr3_aa: CASSFSGPETQYF

v_call: TRBV7-2
d_call: NA
clone_size: NA
j_call: TRBJ2-3
cdr3_nt: TGTGCCAGCAGCTTAGGTTCTTCGGGTCAGACGCAGTATTTT
cdr3_aa: CASSLGSSGQTQYF

v_call: TRBV19
d_call: TRBD1
clone_size: NA
j_call: TRBJ2-3
cdr3_nt: TGTGCCAGTAGTAATGACAGGGATCGACCCACAGATACGCAGTATTTT
cdr3_aa: CASSNDRDRPTDTQYF

v_call: TRBV7-2
d_call: TRBD2
clone_size: NA
j_call: TRBJ2-7
cdr3_nt: TGTGCCAGCAGCCTAAGGACTAGCGGAATATACGAGCAGTACTTC
cdr3_aa: CASSLRTSGIYEQYF

v_call: TRBV9
d_call: TRBD2
clone_size: NA
j_call: TRBJ2-3
cdr3_nt: TGTGCCAGCAGCGTCGATGGGGACTACACAGATACGCAGTATTTT
cdr3_aa: CASSVDGDYTDTQYF

v_call: TRBV11-2
d_call: TRBD1
clone_size: NA
j_call: TRBJ2-7
cdr3_nt: TGTGCCAGCAGCAGGCAGGGAGCAGGGGGTTACGAGCAGTACTTC
cdr3_aa: CASSRQGAGGYEQYF

v_call: TRBV21-1
d_call: NA
clone_size: NA
j_call: TRBJ2-6
cdr3_nt: TGTGCCAGCAGCAATACAGGGTTAGGCTCTGGGGCCAACGTCCTGACTTTC
cdr3_aa: CASSNTGLGSGANVLTF

v_call: TRBV6-4
d_call: TRBD1
clone_size: NA
j_call: TRBJ2-4
cdr3_nt: TGTGCCAGCAGTGACTTAACAGGGGTAGCCAAAAACATTCAGTACTTC
cdr3_aa: CASSDLTGVAKNIQYF

v_call: TRBV2
d_call: TRBD1
clone_size: NA
j_call: TRBJ2-1
cdr3_nt: TGTGCCAGCAGTGGGTACAGGGGGAATGAGCAGTTCTTC
cdr3_aa: CASSGYRGNEQFF

v_call: TRBV7-3
d_call: TRBD2
clone_size: NA
j_call: TRBJ2-1
cdr3_nt: TGTGCCAGCAGCTTAAGCGGGAGTAACTATGAGCAGTTCTTC
cdr3_aa: CASSLSGSNYEQFF

v_call: TRBV6-6
d_call: TRBD1
clone_size: NA
j_call: TRBJ2-7
cdr3_nt: TGTGCCAGCAGACCCGGACAGGGAATCCACGAGCAGTACTTC
cdr3_aa: CASRPGQGIHEQYF

v_call: TRBV5-1
d_call: NA
clone_size: NA
j_call: TRBJ2-7
cdr3_nt: TGCGCCAGCAGCTTATATTTCTCCTACGAGCAGTACTTC
cdr3_aa: CASSLYFSYEQYF

v_call: TRBV19
d_call: NA
clone_size: NA
j_call: TRBJ2-5
cdr3_nt: TGTGCCAGTAGAGGGGCAGGTTTTCAAGAGACCCAGTACTTC
cdr3_aa: CASRGAGFQETQYF

v_call: TRBV7-3
d_call: TRBD1
clone_size: once
j_call: TRBJ2-1
cdr3_nt: TGTGCCAGCAGCCGAAGGGGACAGGCAAACCTCGACAATGAGCAGTTCTTC
cdr3_aa: CASSRRGQANLDNEQFF

v_call: TRBV3-1/TRBV3-2
d_call: TRBD1
clone_size: few
j_call: TRBJ1-5
cdr3_nt: TGTGCCAGCAGCCTCGGGACAGTCAATCAGCCCCAGCATTTT
cdr3_aa: CASSLGTVNQPQHF

v_call: TRBV19
d_call: NA
clone_size: NA
j_call: TRBJ1-2
cdr3_nt: TGTGCCAGTAGTCCCTCAACCTCGGACAGCCACTATGGCTACACCTTC
cdr3_aa: CASSPSTSDSHYGYTF

v_call: TRBV24-1
d_call: NA
clone_size: NA
j_call: TRBJ1-2
cdr3_nt: TGTGCCACCAGTGATCTGGACTTTGGCTACACCTTC
cdr3_aa: CATSDLDFGYTF

v_call: TRBV19
d_call: NA
clone_size: NA
j_call: TRBJ2-2
cdr3_nt: TGTGCCAGTAGTATTAGTAGCGGCTCGAACACCGGGGAGCTGTTTTTT
cdr3_aa: CASSISSGSNTGELFF

v_call: TRBV7-2
d_call: TRBD1
clone_size: NA
j_call: TRBJ2-5
cdr3_nt: TGTGCCAGCAGCCCAAACAGGGGTTTAGAGACCCAGTACTTC
cdr3_aa: CASSPNRGLETQYF

v_call: TRBV7-2
d_call: NA
clone_size: NA
j_call: TRBJ2-1
cdr3_nt: TGTGCCAGCAGCGAAAGTAGCGCTTATCACAATGAGCAGTTCTTC
cdr3_aa: CASSESSAYHNEQFF

v_call: TRBV7-9
d_call: NA
clone_size: NA
j_call: TRBJ2-5
cdr3_nt: TGTGCCAGCAGCTTAGCTGGCGGTCAAGAGACCCAGTACTTC
cdr3_aa: CASSLAGGQETQYF

v_call: TRBV30
d_call: TRBD1
clone_size: NA
j_call: TRBJ2-3
cdr3_nt: TGTGCCTGGGACAGGGGGAACTCAAACACAGATACGCAGTATTTT
cdr3_aa: CAWDRGNSNTDTQYF

v_call: TRBV4-2
d_call: TRBD2
clone_size: once
j_call: TRBJ2-5
cdr3_nt: TGTGCCAGCAGCAGGGCGGGAGGGATAAATTTAGAAGAGACCCAGTACTTC
cdr3_aa: CASSRAGGINLEETQYF

v_call: TRBV30
d_call: NA
clone_size: NA
j_call: TRBJ1-2
cdr3_nt: TGTGCCTGGAGTGTACAGCAGGGGTTTGGCTACACCTTC
cdr3_aa: CAWSVQQGFGYTF

v_call: TRBV6-2/TRBV6-3
d_call: TRBD1
clone_size: NA
j_call: TRBJ1-1
cdr3_nt: TGTGCCAGCAGTTACGACCAAGGACAGGGTTGGACTGAAGCTTTCTTT
cdr3_aa: CASSYDQGQGWTEAFF

v_call: TRBV7-8
d_call: TRBD1
clone_size: NA
j_call: TRBJ2-2
cdr3_nt: TGTGCCAGCAGCTATGGGACAGGCGGCCGGGAGCTGTTTTTT
cdr3_aa: CASSYGTGGRELFF

v_call: TRBV14
d_call: NA
clone_size: once
j_call: TRBJ2-2
cdr3_nt: TGTGCCAGCAGCCAATCTCCAGGGGTCGGGGAGCTGTTTTTT
cdr3_aa: CASSQSPGVGELFF

v_call: TRBV11-2
d_call: TRBD1
clone_size: once
j_call: TRBJ2-2
cdr3_nt: TGTGCCAGCAGCTTAGAAGAAGAGAAGGGACAGGAGAAATACACCGGGGAGCTGTTTTTT
cdr3_aa: CASSLEEEKGQEKYTGELFF

v_call: TRBV29-1
d_call: TRBD1
clone_size: NA
j_call: TRBJ2-7
cdr3_nt: TGCAGCGTACGTCGGACAGGGGGCGATGGTTCCTACGAGCAGTACTTC
cdr3_aa: CSVRRTGGDGSYEQYF

v_call: TRBV15
d_call: TRBD2
clone_size: NA
j_call: TRBJ2-1
cdr3_nt: TGTGCCACCAGCAGAGATAGGGCTAGCGGAACCTACAATGAGCAGTTCTTC
cdr3_aa: CATSRDRASGTYNEQFF

v_call: TRBV4-2
d_call: NA
clone_size: few
j_call: TRBJ1-2
cdr3_nt: TGTGCCAGCAGCTCAATCTATGGCTACACCTTC
cdr3_aa: CASSSIYGYTF

v_call: TRBV7-9
d_call: NA
clone_size: NA
j_call: TRBJ2-7
cdr3_nt: TGTGCCAGCAGCTTCGGAGGCACTACCTACGAGCAGTACTTC
cdr3_aa: CASSFGGTTYEQYF

v_call: TRBV7-3
d_call: NA
clone_size: NA
j_call: TRBJ2-1
cdr3_nt: TGTGCCAGCAGCTTAGCGCAGGGGTGGGACAATGAGCAGTTCTTC
cdr3_aa: CASSLAQGWDNEQFF

v_call: TRBV28
d_call: TRBD1
clone_size: NA
j_call: TRBJ1-3
cdr3_nt: TGTGCCAGCAACAAACAGGGGGCGCGGGGAAACACCATATATTTT
cdr3_aa: CASNKQGARGNTIYF

v_call: TRBV10-3
d_call: NA
clone_size: NA
j_call: TRBJ1-3
cdr3_nt: TGTGCCATCAAAGCGGACAGTTCCTCTGGAAACACCATATATTTT
cdr3_aa: CAIKADSSSGNTIYF

v_call: TRBV14
d_call: NA
clone_size: NA
j_call: TRBJ1-6
cdr3_nt: TGTGCCAGCAGCCAAGACTTTTATAATTCACCCCTCCACTTT
cdr3_aa: CASSQDFYNSPLHF

v_call: TRBV5-1
d_call: TRBD1
clone_size: once
j_call: TRBJ1-2
cdr3_nt: TGCGCCAGCAGCGAAGGACAGGACTATGGCTACACCTTC
cdr3_aa: CASSEGQDYGYTF

v_call: TRBV18
d_call: NA
clone_size: NA
j_call: TRBJ1-2
cdr3_nt: TGTGCCAGCTCACCACAGGGGCGAGATGGGGGCTACACCTTC
cdr3_aa: CASSPQGRDGGYTF

v_call: TRBV6-4
d_call: TRBD2
clone_size: NA
j_call: TRBJ2-4
cdr3_nt: TGTGCCAGCAGTAAACTAGCGGGAGCAGATATTCAGTACTTC
cdr3_aa: CASSKLAGADIQYF

v_call: TRBV2
d_call: TRBD1
clone_size: NA
j_call: TRBJ1-3
cdr3_nt: TGTGCCAGCCGCTTCCCCGGGACAGCTGGAAACACCATATATTTT
cdr3_aa: CASRFPGTAGNTIYF

v_call: TRBV11-2
d_call: NA
clone_size: NA
j_call: TRBJ2-3
cdr3_nt: TGTGCCAGCAGCTTTATGACGCGGGATACGCAGTATTTT
cdr3_aa: CASSFMTRDTQYF

v_call: TRBV5-1
d_call: NA
clone_size: NA
j_call: TRBJ1-4
cdr3_nt: TGCGCCAGCAGCTTGTCAATGCAGGGTAGGGTAGCAACTAATGAAAAACTGTTTTTT
cdr3_aa: CASSLSMQGRVATNEKLFF

v_call: TRBV5-8
d_call: NA
clone_size: NA
j_call: TRBJ1-2
cdr3_nt: TGTGCCAGCAGACCCGACAGAATCTATGGCTACACCTTC
cdr3_aa: CASRPDRIYGYTF

v_call: TRBV7-3
d_call: TRBD2
clone_size: NA
j_call: TRBJ2-1
cdr3_nt: TGTGCCAGCAGCTTAGCGGGAGAGTCTGAGCAGTTCTTC
cdr3_aa: CASSLAGESEQFF

v_call: TRBV10-3
d_call: TRBD2
clone_size: NA
j_call: TRBJ2-3
cdr3_nt: TGTGCCATCAGTTCCGCCGCGGGAGTAGGCACAGATACGCAGTATTTT
cdr3_aa: CAISSAAGVGTDTQYF